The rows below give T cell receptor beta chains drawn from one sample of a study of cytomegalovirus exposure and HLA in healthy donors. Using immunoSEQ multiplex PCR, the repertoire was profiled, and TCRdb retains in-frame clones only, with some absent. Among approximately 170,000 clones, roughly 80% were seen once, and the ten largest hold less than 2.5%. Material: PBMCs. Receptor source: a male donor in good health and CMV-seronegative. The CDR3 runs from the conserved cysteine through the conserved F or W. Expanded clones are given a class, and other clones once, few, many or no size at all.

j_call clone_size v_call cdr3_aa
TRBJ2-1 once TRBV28 CASSYPLAGAVNEQFF
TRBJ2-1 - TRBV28 CASSPASTGGINGNEQFF
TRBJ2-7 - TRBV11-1 CASSLAGGPYEQYF
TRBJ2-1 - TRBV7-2 CASSSGTGGVNEQFF
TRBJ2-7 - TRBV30 CAWNGGNTYEQYF
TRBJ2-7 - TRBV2 CASSVGTSESTYEQYF
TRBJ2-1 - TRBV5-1 CASSLGSDSYNEQFF
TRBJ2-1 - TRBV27 CASSMGLAGVNEQFF
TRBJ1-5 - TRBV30 CAWSRDSSNQPQHF
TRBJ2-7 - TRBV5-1 CASSPGTSRPYEQYF
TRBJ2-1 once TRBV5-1 CASSRSGSSYNEQFF
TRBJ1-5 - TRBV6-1 CASSELSSNQPQHF
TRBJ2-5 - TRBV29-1 CSVDQAGQETQYF
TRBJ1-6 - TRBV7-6 CASSLAGGSPLHF
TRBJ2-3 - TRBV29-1 CSVEDSTTDSADTQYF
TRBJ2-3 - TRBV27 CASSFRSGGTDTQYF
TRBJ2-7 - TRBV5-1 CASSPSTRGGHYEQYF
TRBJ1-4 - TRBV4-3 CASSQDYASGEKLFF
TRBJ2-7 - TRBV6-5 CASSYWTGPGDEQYF
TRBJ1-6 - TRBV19 CASSMTGDSPLHF
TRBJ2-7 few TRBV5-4 CASSPGLAEAYEQYF
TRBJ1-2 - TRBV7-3 CASSLGPGPDGYTF
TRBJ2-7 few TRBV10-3 CAISELGRGGEQYF
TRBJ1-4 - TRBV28 CASSKNPGLKARLFF
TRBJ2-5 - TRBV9 CASSVGTSGTETQYF
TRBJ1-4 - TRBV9 CASSVGQGAPTNEKLFF
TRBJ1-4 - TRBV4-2 CASSQGQGDNEKLFF
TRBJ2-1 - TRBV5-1 CASSSAGGSNYNEQFF
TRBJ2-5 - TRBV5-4 CASSLARGETQYF
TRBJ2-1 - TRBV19 CASRAGPYNEQFF
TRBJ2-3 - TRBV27 CASSLGLATDTQYF
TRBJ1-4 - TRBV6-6 CASSYLPRQFIEKLFF
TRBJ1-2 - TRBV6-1 CASSELPGQGRGYTF
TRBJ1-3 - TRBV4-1 CASSQKGTVTPGNTIYF
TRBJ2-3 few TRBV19 CASSIFLVGGTDTQYF
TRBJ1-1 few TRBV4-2 CASSQVRENTEAFF
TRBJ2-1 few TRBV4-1 CASNNKRGLSSYNEQFF
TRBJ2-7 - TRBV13 CASSLESDYEQYF
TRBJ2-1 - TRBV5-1 CASSLRLAGGRSDEQFF
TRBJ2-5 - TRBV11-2 CASSASGRIGETQYF
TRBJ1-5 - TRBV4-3 CASSPRRTVEGQPQHF
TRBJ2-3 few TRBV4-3 CASSQDSLLAGADTQYF
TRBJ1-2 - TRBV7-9 CASSPRQGALNYGYTF
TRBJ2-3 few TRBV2 CASSGSSGGTDTQYF
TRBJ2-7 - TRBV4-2 CASSQEGLGFYEQYF
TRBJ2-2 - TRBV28 CASSLTQGVTGELFF
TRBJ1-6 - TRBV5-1 CASSLGQGAYSPLHF
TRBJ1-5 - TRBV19 CASSITGNNQPQHF
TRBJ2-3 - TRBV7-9 CASSFRGRTTDTQYF
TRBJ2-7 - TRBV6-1 CASSLGPQAYEQYF
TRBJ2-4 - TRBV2 CASTRQDKNIQYF
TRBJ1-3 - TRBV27 CASSSTTGRDTIYF
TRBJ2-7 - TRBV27 CARTGTGTYEQYF
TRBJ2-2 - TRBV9 CASSVRSGTTGELFF
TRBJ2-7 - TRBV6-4 CASSDPGLEVYEQYF